One sample yielded the 2 T cell receptor beta chains listed below, sequenced in a study of blood T cell repertoires in COVID-19. Generated by immunoSEQ multiplex PCR, the TCRdb table keeps only in-frame clones and is missing some. Of about 87,000 clones in the sample, under 85% were seen once. Specimen: peripheral blood. Every receptor here comes from a woman in her sixties or seventies with acute or convalescent COVID-19.

The chain uses TRBV11-2 and TRBJ2-5; a weak D match, TRBD2 (5 bases). CDR1 is SGHAT, CDR2 FQNNGV, per germline. The CDR3 covers 15 residues. V was trimmed by 3 bases and J by 5 bases, leaving 16 bases between them. The CDR3: CASSLAPRVVETQYF. CDR3 bases: TGTGCCAGCAGCTTGGCCCCGAGGGTTGTGGAGACCCAGTACTTC.

This clone was detected only once. This chain links TRBV3-1 (or the pseudogene TRBV3-2) with TRBJ1-4; 8 nucleotides align to TRBD1. The germline V gene has CDR1 LGHDT and CDR2 YNNKEL (reference sequence). The junction had 4 bases not matched to a gene; V was cut back by 4 bases and J by 6 bases. This CDR3 has 14 amino acids. The CDR3 region is CASSPTGGHEKLFF. The CDR3 coding sequence is TGTGCCAGCAGCCCAACAGGGGGGCATGAAAAACTGTTTTTT.